The next 27 T cell receptor beta chains were all read from a single sample in a study of T cells in Graves' hyperthyroidism and ophthalmopathy. What was amplified from RNA transcripts were TCR beta CDR3 regions. HTBI primers were employed in a first-round RT-PCR of the TCR CDR3. TCRdb recomputed calls from the multiplex PCR reads with MiXCR, one row per CDR3 protein. Altogether fewer than 800,000 distinct CDR3 sequences are present, less than 20% being singletons, with the ten largest covering approximately 8.4%. The sample comprised blood. The receptors come from a man between 18 and 29 years old with Graves' hyperthyroidism.

The sample holds many counts of this clonotype. The rearrangement uses TRBV28 and TRBJ1-1; 7 bases map to TRBD1. Germline V CDR1 and CDR2: MDHEN, SYDVKM. V dropped 4 bases and J dropped 5; count of bases not matched to a gene: 4. The CDR3 has 13 residues. The CDR3 DNA sequence: TGTGCCAGCAGTTCCGGGACAGCGACTGAAGCTTTCTTT. Translation: CASSSGTATEAFF.

V usage is TRBV3-1 and J usage is TRBJ1-1, with D maybe TRBD1 (6 bases). V was trimmed by 1 base and J by 7 bases, leaving 10 bases between them. The CDR3 contains 13 residues. In germline, CDR1 is LGHDT, CDR2 YNNKEL (reference sequence). The CDR3 is CASSQVRGDEAFF. The CDR3 DNA reads TGTGCCAGCAGCCAAGTCAGGGGTGATGAAGCTTTCTTT.

V is TRBV7-2 and J is TRBJ2-2; 8 nucleotides match TRBD1. CDR3 length equals 15 residues. Trimming cost V 5 bases and J 5 bases; bases outside gene matches: 7. Per the germline V gene, CDR1 is SGHTA and CDR2 is FQGNSA. The chain's CDR3 is CASSRRGLLTGELFF. The CDR3 nucleotides are TGTGCCAGCAGCCGCAGGGGGCTATTAACCGGGGAGCTGTTTTTT.

V and J are TRBV27 and TRBJ1-6; D might be TRBD1 (6 bases). From germline, CDR1 is MNHEY and CDR2 SMNVEV (reference sequence). CDR3 length: 16 amino acids. The V and J ends lost 6 bases and 9 bases respectively, with 21 bases between them. DNA for the CDR3: TGTGCCAGCAGCTTGGGGGGCGCGGTGCTCGGTTCACCCCTCCACTTT. Protein: CASSLGGAVLGSPLHF.

This clonotype was detected ten times or more. The chain links TRBV11-2 to TRBJ2-5; 7 bases map to TRBD1. Germline values: CDR1 SGHAT, CDR2 FQNNGV. The ends lost 5 bases at V and 4 bases at J; junction bases unmatched: 7. The CDR3 spans 14 residues. The CDR3 region is CASSPLDRAETQYF. DNA of the CDR3: TGTGCCAGCAGCCCTCTCGACAGGGCAGAGACCCAGTACTTC.

This clonotype appeared a few times. V and J are TRBV29-1 and TRBJ2-7; D unresolved. The length of the CDR3 is 11 residues. Trimming removed 6 bases from V and 3 bases from J, with 9 bases in between. Germline CDR1 reads SQVTM; CDR2 reads ANQGSEA. CDR3 in DNA: TGCAGCGTCGGGCCAGACTACGAGCAGTACTTC. This codes for CSVGPDYEQYF.

This clonotype showed up just a few times. The rearrangement uses TRBV9 and TRBJ2-7; 7 positions agree with TRBD1. The J segment lost 3 bases and the V segment lost 0 bases, leaving 3 bases of the junction unmatched. Germline-derived CDR1 and CDR2 are SGDLS and YYNGEE. The CDR3 extends over 14 amino acids. This chain's CDR3 is CASSVGQGYYEQYF. The CDR3 DNA reads as TGTGCCAGCAGCGTAGGACAGGGATACTACGAGCAGTACTTC.

The rearrangement uses TRBV27 and TRBJ2-7; D is possibly TRBD1 (6 bases). Trimming removed 2 bases at V and 5 bases at J, with 10 bases between. Looked up from germline, CDR1 is MNHEY and CDR2 is SMNVEV (reference sequence). The CDR3 has 13 residues. CDR3 in DNA: TGTGCCAGCAGTTTAAATGGACAGCACGAGCAGTACTTC. This translates into CASSLNGQHEQYF.

This clonotype was seen repeatedly, ten times or more. J is TRBJ2-1 and V is TRBV19; 10 bases are shared with TRBD2. The ends lost 5 bases at V and 5 bases at J; junction bases unmatched: 6. CDR1 is LNHDA and CDR2 is SQIVND in the germline V gene (reference sequence). The CDR3 is made up of 15 amino acids. The CDR3: CASSFGAGGNNEQFF. The CDR3 DNA follows: TGTGCCAGTAGTTTCGGAGCGGGAGGGAACAATGAGCAGTTCTTC.

This clonotype was seen only a few times. This rearrangement joins TRBV29-1 to TRBJ2-2, with 12 bases fitting TRBD2. The CDR3 loop spans 15 amino acids. Germline V gene sequence: CDR1 SQVTM, CDR2 ANQGSEA. The V and J ends lost 6 bases and 7 bases, in that order; junction bases with no gene match: 9. CDR3 residues: CSVASSGRAIGELFF. The CDR3 DNA is TGCAGCGTGGCATCTAGCGGGAGGGCAATCGGGGAGCTGTTTTTT.

This clonotype was found many times. The CDR3 coding sequence is TGTGCCAGCAGTTTGCGGGGGTGGCAAGAGACCCAGTACTTC. Translating gives CASSLRGWQETQYF. The rearrangement uses TRBV12-3 or TRBV12-4 and TRBJ2-5; 7 nucleotides match TRBD2. V gave up 3 bases and J gave up 2 bases; unmatched junction bases: 3. CDR3 size: 14 residues.

This clonotype has at least ten counts. The genes are TRBV15 and TRBJ2-7; D gene ambiguous. Deletions cut 0 bases from V and 3 bases from J, with 9 bases between. This CDR3 comprises 14 residues. Germline CDR1 reads LNHNV; CDR2 reads YYDKDF (reference sequence). CDR3 sequence: CATSREGQDYEQYF. The CDR3, as DNA: TGTGCCACCAGCAGAGAGGGTCAAGACTACGAGCAGTACTTC. Using reference TRBV15 and TRBJ2-7 for the parts outside the CDR3, the full variable domain is DAMVIQNPRYQVTQFGKPVTLSCSQTLNHNVMYWYQQKSSQAPKLLFHYYDKDFNNEADTPDNFQSRRPNTSFCFLDIRSPGLGDTAMYLCATSREGQDYEQYFGPGTRLTVT.

DNA for the CDR3: TGTGCCAGCAGCCGAGGGACAGGGCTAGGCTACACCTTC. This gives the protein CASSRGTGLGYTF. This chain uses TRBV28 with TRBJ1-2, with 9 positions matching TRBD1. This CDR3 spans 13 amino acids. The J segment lost 8 bases and the V segment lost 6 bases, leaving 7 bases of the junction unmatched. From germline, CDR1 is MDHEN and CDR2 SYDVKM.

This chain's CDR3 is CASIGANTGELFF. Here the CDR3 DNA reads TGTGCCAGCATTGGAGCGAACACCGGGGAGCTGTTTTTT. This chain uses TRBV28 with TRBJ2-2, with D uncertain. CDR1 and CDR2 from the germline V gene are MDHEN and SYDVKM. V lost 7 bases to trimming and J lost 0 bases, with 6 bases between them. This CDR3 is built from 13 residues.

V is TRBV28 and J is TRBJ1-1; 7 bases agree with TRBD1. There are 14 residues in the CDR3. CDR1 is MDHEN and CDR2 is SYDVKM in the germline V gene. Unmatched junction bases numbered 9, after V lost 6 bases and J lost 5 bases. Here the CDR3 reads CASRITGTVTEAFF. In DNA, the CDR3 is TGTGCCAGCAGAATAACCGGGACAGTAACTGAAGCTTTCTTT.

This clonotype has more than one count but fewer than ten. The rearrangement uses TRBV20-1 and TRBJ2-1; D gene unclear. Germline CDR1 is DFQATT and CDR2 is SNEGSKA (reference sequence). The CDR3 loop spans 15 amino acids. Trimming removed 6 bases from V and 5 bases from J, with 20 bases in between. The CDR3 protein is CSANSGKSGDNEQFF. The CDR3 coding sequence is TGCAGTGCGAACTCTGGAAAATCCGGAGACAATGAGCAGTTCTTC.

V usage is TRBV25-1 and J usage is TRBJ2-1, with 10 bases fitting TRBD2. Germline V gives CDR1 MGHDK, CDR2 SYGVNS. The CDR3 contains 15 residues. V gave up 4 bases and J gave up 3 bases; unmatched junction bases: 3. The DNA of the CDR3 is TGTGCCAGCAGTGGGACTAGCGGCCACTACAATGAGCAGTTCTTC. The encoded protein is CASSGTSGHYNEQFF.

DNA for the CDR3: TGTGCCAGCAACCCATTTGCGGGGGGCCTTGACACTGAAGCTTTCTTT. Translation gives CASNPFAGGLDTEAFF. This chain links TRBV5-8 with TRBJ1-1; possible D gene TRBD1, 6 bases. The CDR3 is 16 residues long. With 6 bases removed from V and 3 bases from J, the gap between germline ends came to 21 bases. The germline CDR1 and CDR2 sequences are SGHTS and YDEGEE.

The rearrangement uses TRBV20-1 and TRBJ2-3, with TRBD2 matching 12 bases. With 5 bases clipped from V and 1 base from J, the junction kept 7 bases outside the gene matches. CDR3 size: 16 residues. Germline loops: CDR1 DFQATT, CDR2 SNEGSKA (reference sequence). CDR3 in DNA: TGCAGTGCTTTAGGGACTAGCGGGCTTGGCACAGATACGCAGTATTTT. Protein product: CSALGTSGLGTDTQYF.

This clonotype was detected only once. The CDR3 nucleotides read TGTGCCAGCAGTCCCACGCCGACATTAGGCTATGGCTACACCTTC. Amino acids: CASSPTPTLGYGYTF. The chain links TRBV28 to TRBJ1-2, with D unclear. The germline V gene has CDR1 MDHEN and CDR2 SYDVKM. The length of the CDR3 is 15 residues. Trimming shortened V by 5 bases and J by 4 bases, and 17 bases separated the two germline ends.

This clonotype was picked up many times. The chain couples TRBV11-2 to TRBJ2-2; 8 bases agree with TRBD1. Germline CDR1 and CDR2: SGHAT and FQNNGV. CDR3 size: 16 residues. With 4 bases clipped from V and 1 base from J, the junction kept 5 bases outside the gene matches. The CDR3 bases are TGTGCCAGCAGCTCCTACGGGACAGGGAACACCGGGGAGCTGTTTTTT. Its translation is CASSSYGTGNTGELFF.

The chain couples TRBV27 to TRBJ2-7; the match to TRBD1 covers 8 bases. The CDR3 sequence is 13 residues long. With 4 bases clipped from V and 5 bases from J, the junction kept 4 bases outside the gene matches. Germline assignment: CDR1 MNHEY and CDR2 SMNVEV (reference sequence). The CDR3 region has the DNA TGTGCCAGCAGTTACAGGACAGGGAACGAGCAGTACTTC. Translation: CASSYRTGNEQYF.

The chain has TRBV3-1 and TRBJ2-2; possibly TRBD1 for D (5 bases). The CDR3 length is 15 residues. Germline V gene sequence: CDR1 LGHDT, CDR2 YNNKEL (reference sequence). Trimming removed 5 bases at V and 6 bases at J, with 16 bases between. The CDR3 is CASSGRGPGAGELFF. The CDR3 DNA reads TGTGCCAGCAGCGGAAGGGGTCCTGGAGCCGGGGAGCTGTTTTTT.

This clonotype was observed many times. This rearrangement joins TRBV2 to TRBJ2-1; 8 nucleotides line up with TRBD1. The V gene's germline CDR1 is SNHLY and CDR2 FYNNEI. The CDR3 runs 15 residues. V was pared by 6 bases and J by 6 bases, with 10 bases of the junction left unmatched. For the CDR3, the DNA is TGTGCCAGCAGAGCCCTGACAGGGGACGGCAATGAGCAGTTCTTC. This sequence encodes CASRALTGDGNEQFF.

In this sample, this clonotype turned up many times. V and J are TRBV11-2 and TRBJ2-7; unclear D gene. The CDR3 is 14 amino acids. Trimming shortened V by 1 base and J by 0 bases, and 7 bases separated the two germline ends. The germline gives CDR1 SGHAT, CDR2 FQNNGV. The CDR3 sequence: CASSLVTGSYEQYF. CDR3 sequence (DNA): TGTGCCAGCAGCTTAGTGACGGGCTCCTACGAGCAGTACTTC.

This clonotype has more than one count but fewer than ten. One junction end does not reproduce the germline sequence, and a read error may be involved. The J gene is TRBJ2-1, the V gene TRBV20-1; 8 bases line up with TRBD2. The CDR3 contains 13 residues. Germline V gene data show CDR1 as DFQATT and CDR2 as SNEGSKA (reference sequence). This chain's CDR3 is CSAPSGSGDEQSF. CDR3 sequence (DNA): TGCAGTGCCCCGAGCGGGAGTGGAGATGAGCAGTCCTTC.

This chain uses TRBV27 with TRBJ2-7; 7 bases match TRBD2. The CDR3 spans 18 residues. From germline, CDR1 is MNHEY and CDR2 SMNVEV (reference sequence). The J segment lost 1 base and the V segment lost 5 bases, leaving 17 bases of the junction unmatched. This CDR3 reads CASSPNTRGLGPSYEQYF. In DNA form, the CDR3 reads TGTGCCAGCAGTCCAAACACCCGAGGACTAGGTCCATCCTACGAGCAGTACTTC.